These 27 T cell receptor beta chains came from one sample sequenced in a study of patients and donors after allogeneic stem cell transplantation (dated by TCRdb to about 2020). Library construction relied on RT-PCR. The listed sequencing device is NextSeq 550. TCRdb trimmed public reads at Q25 via fastp, called clones via MiXCR and kept in-frame beta chains. Each record represents a unique CDR3 protein, reported with the most common genes and DNA among its rows. The sample profile shows approximately 140,000 distinct CDR3 sequences; about two fifths of them were found once. The ten top clones hold approximately 50% of the sample. The material sequenced was blood, either unsorted or a sorted T cell fraction (not recorded which). Receptors originate from a human donor who was either an allogeneic HSCT recipient or a stem cell or donor lymphocyte infusion donor (not recorded which). It is not recorded whose cells these are; they may come from a transplant donor.

This clonotype has only a few counts. The rearrangement links TRBV6-1 to TRBJ1-1; a weak D match, TRBD1 (5 bases). Germline values: CDR1 MNHNS, CDR2 SASEGT. The V and J ends lost 8 bases and 5 bases respectively, with 21 bases between them. The CDR3 has 15 amino acids. The CDR3 spells CASLPSIGAGTEAFF. DNA for the CDR3: TGTGCCAGCCTCCCTTCAATCGGGGCGGGGACTGAAGCTTTCTTT.

This clonotype showed up just a few times. This rearrangement joins TRBV5-6 to TRBJ1-5, with D possibly TRBD1 on 5 matching bases. The CDR3 is 16 residues long. Trimming removed 0 bases from V and 5 bases from J, with 15 bases in between. From germline, CDR1 is SGHDT and CDR2 YYEEEE. The CDR3 sequence: CASSLATGTDDQPQHF. The CDR3 bases are TGTGCCAGCAGCTTGGCCACCGGGACGGATGATCAGCCCCAGCATTTT.

V gene TRBV19 combines with J gene TRBJ1-1; possibly TRBD1 for D (5 bases). The V end lost 5 bases, the J end lost 5 bases, and 12 bases lay between the germline ends. The CDR3 covers 13 residues. In germline, CDR1 is LNHDA, CDR2 SQIVND (reference sequence). The CDR3 region has the DNA TGTGCCAGTAGTGACGGGGCGAGGACTGAAGCTTTCTTT. Protein: CASSDGARTEAFF.

The table lists this clonotype with a few counts. This chain uses TRBV4-3 with TRBJ1-1; D uncertain. The CDR3 runs 12 residues. Trimming took 10 bases from V and 2 from J, leaving 11 bases between them. Germline V gene lookup returns CDR1 LGHNA and CDR2 YSLEER. The CDR3 nucleotides are TGCGCCACCCGCAACCCTAACACTGAAGCTTTCTTT. Residues: CATRNPNTEAFF.

The chain couples TRBV6-6 to TRBJ2-7; D unclear. The CDR3 consists of 11 residues. CDR1 and CDR2 from the germline V gene are MNHNY and SVGAGI (reference sequence). The V end was cut by 8 bases, the J end by 0 bases, with 5 bases between. In nucleotides, the CDR3 is TGTGCCAGCGGTGGCTCCTACGAGCAGTACGTC. Amino acid sequence: CASGGSYEQYV.

This rearrangement joins TRBV4-2 to TRBJ1-5, with a possible D match to TRBD1 (5 bases). Trimming pared 4 bases from V and 0 bases from J, leaving 10 bases between. Germline V lookup: CDR1 LGHNA, CDR2 YNFKEQ. This CDR3 spans 15 amino acids. The CDR3 DNA follows: TGTGCCAGCAGCCGAAGTAGGGGTAGCAATCAGCCCCAGCATTTT. This encodes CASSRSRGSNQPQHF.

J is TRBJ2-2 and V is TRBV7-8; D unclear. The germline V and J ends were trimmed by 3 bases and 7 bases, with 15 bases remaining between them. CDR3 length: 15 residues. Germline loops: CDR1 SGHVS, CDR2 FQNEAQ. The CDR3: CASSFRASPGGELFF. The CDR3 nucleotides are TGTGCCAGCAGCTTTCGGGCCTCACCCGGCGGGGAGCTGTTTTTT.

A few counts support this clonotype. The chain is built from TRBV20-1 and TRBJ1-1; D gene uncertain. Trimming pared 1 base from V and 5 bases from J, leaving 8 bases between. The CDR3 runs to 12 residues. Germline V gene data show CDR1 as DFQATT and CDR2 as SNEGSKA (reference sequence). CDR3 sequence: CSARGPGTEAFF. CDR3 in DNA: TGCAGTGCTAGAGGTCCAGGTACTGAAGCTTTCTTT.

V gene TRBV3-1 combines with J gene TRBJ1-1, with D maybe TRBD1 (6 bases). Deletions cut 0 bases from V and 5 bases from J, with 13 bases between. Germline CDR1 and CDR2: LGHDT and YNNKEL (reference sequence). The CDR3 has 15 amino acids. CDR3 loop: CASSQEALRGTEAFF. The CDR3 nucleotides are TGTGCCAGCAGCCAAGAAGCCCTCAGGGGAACTGAAGCTTTCTTT.

This chain joins TRBV6-1 and TRBJ1-6; no reliable D call. The germline gives CDR1 MNHNS, CDR2 SASEGT. This CDR3 contains 14 residues. V was trimmed by 5 bases and J by 7 bases, leaving 12 bases between them. The CDR3 DNA reads TGTGCCAGCAGTCCTGAGCTTTCGAATTCACCCCTCCACTTT. Encoded protein: CASSPELSNSPLHF.

This clonotype was observed a handful of times. The rearrangement links TRBV27 to TRBJ2-7; a possible D gene is TRBD2 (7 bases). The germline CDR1 and CDR2 sequences are MNHEY and SMNVEV (reference sequence). V was cut by 1 base and J by 2 bases, with 9 bases left in between. The CDR3 runs 14 residues. The CDR3 DNA follows: TGTGCCAGCAGTTTATGGGGGGGCCCCTACGAGCAGTACTTC. It codes for CASSLWGGPYEQYF.

This clonotype appeared a few times. The rearrangement joins TRBV5-1 to TRBJ1-1; D perhaps matches TRBD1 (6 bases). CDR3 length: 15 amino acids. The V end was cut by 2 bases, the J end by 0 bases, with 11 bases between. Germline values: CDR1 SGHRS, CDR2 YFSETQ. The CDR3 reads CASSLIQGMNTEAFF. The CDR3 DNA is TGCGCCAGCAGCTTAATACAGGGTATGAACACTGAAGCTTTCTTT.

This sequence joins TRBV12-3 or TRBV12-4 and TRBJ2-5; TRBD2 might be the D (6 bases). The CDR3 covers 14 residues. Trimming shortened V by 7 bases and J by 1 base, and 13 bases separated the two germline ends. The DNA for the CDR3 is TGTGCCAGCACCCTAACTAGCAGCCAAGAGACCCAGTACTTC. As protein: CASTLTSSQETQYF.

This clonotype was counted at least ten times. The chain recombines TRBV12-3 or TRBV12-4 with TRBJ1-5; D gene ambiguous. This CDR3 is built from 17 residues. Trimming stripped 7 bases from V and 0 bases from J, with 19 bases between. As DNA, the CDR3 is TGTGCCAGCACTACTCAGATGGCCTTATATAGCAATCAGCCCCAGCATTTT. This encodes CASTTQMALYSNQPQHF.

The chain couples TRBV7-2 to TRBJ2-3; D not certain. Trimming shortened V by 3 bases and J by 5 bases, and 6 bases separated the two germline ends. CDR3 length: 12 amino acids. Germline V gene lookup returns CDR1 SGHTA and CDR2 FQGNSA. CDR3 sequence: CASSFPGDTQYF. The CDR3 nucleotides read TGTGCCAGCAGCTTCCCCGGAGATACGCAGTATTTT.

This chain links TRBV12-3 or TRBV12-4 with TRBJ1-1; D is possibly TRBD1 (6 bases). The CDR3 extends over 14 amino acids. V was cut by 3 bases and J by 4 bases, with 12 bases left in between. The CDR3 nucleotides are TGTGCCAGCAGTTTGAACAGGGACGGCACTGAAGCTTTCTTT. Encoded protein: CASSLNRDGTEAFF.

A single count supports this clonotype. V is TRBV7-9 and J is TRBJ1-6; D is unclear. V was pared by 0 bases and J by 7 bases, with 10 bases between. Germline values: CDR1 SEHNR, CDR2 FQNEAQ (reference sequence). The CDR3 length is 15 residues. The CDR3 is CASSLAGVVNSPLHF. The CDR3 DNA sequence: TGTGCCAGCAGCTTAGCGGGTGTCGTGAATTCACCCCTCCACTTT.

The rearrangement links TRBV5-6 to TRBJ2-1; TRBD2 aligns across 8 bases. This CDR3 is 15 amino acids long. After removal of 0 bases from V and 9 bases from J, the junction contained 8 bases not matched to a gene. Germline values: CDR1 SGHDT, CDR2 YYEEEE. The CDR3 DNA sequence: TGTGCCAGCAGCTTGGCGGGACTAGGCCGGAGTGAGCAGTTCTTC. Residues: CASSLAGLGRSEQFF.

This clonotype was seen just once. V and J are TRBV6-1 and TRBJ2-4, with no clear D. CDR3 length equals 14 residues. Germline V lookup: CDR1 MNHNS, CDR2 SASEGT. V lost 9 bases and J 3 bases, leaving 15 bases between the germline ends. The CDR3: CASFGRKVKNIQYF. The CDR3 bases are TGTGCCAGTTTCGGCAGGAAGGTCAAAAACATTCAGTACTTC.

The rearrangement links TRBV9 to TRBJ2-6; 8 nucleotides line up with TRBD1. The germline V gene has CDR1 SGDLS and CDR2 YYNGEE. After removal of 3 bases from V and 0 bases from J, the junction contained 11 bases not matched to a gene. CDR3 size: 19 residues. The DNA for the CDR3 is TGTGCCAGCAGCGCGGCCTCCGGGACAGGACTCTCTGGGGCCAACGTCCTGACTTTC. Protein sequence: CASSAASGTGLSGANVLTF.

The chain combines TRBV19 with TRBJ2-7; D not certain. Per the germline V gene, CDR1 is LNHDA and CDR2 is SQIVND (reference sequence). The V end lost 1 base, the J end lost 0 bases, and 7 bases lay between the germline ends. This CDR3 contains 14 residues. CDR3 sequence reads: CASSIVDGSYEQYF. Written as DNA, the CDR3 is TGTGCCAGTAGTATAGTAGACGGCTCCTACGAGCAGTACTTC.

This chain connects TRBV5-6 to TRBJ1-1; a weak D match, TRBD1 (5 bases). Germline V lookup: CDR1 SGHDT, CDR2 YYEEEE. V lost 6 bases to trimming and J lost 3 bases, with 18 bases between them. CDR3 length: 15 amino acids. The DNA of the CDR3 is TGTGCCAGCAACCCAGGGTGGGGTGAAGACACTGAAGCTTTCTTT. Amino acid sequence: CASNPGWGEDTEAFF.

The rearrangement uses TRBV4-3 and TRBJ2-5; weak D call: TRBD2 (5 bases). Germline-derived CDR1 and CDR2 are LGHNA and YSLEER. The V end was cut by 0 bases, the J end by 4 bases, with 12 bases between. There are 15 residues in the CDR3. DNA of the CDR3: TGCGCCAGCAGCCAAGATATAGCGTTTTCAGAGACCCAGTACTTC. It encodes CASSQDIAFSETQYF.

With regard to this clonotype: Germline and junction disagree at one end, which may indicate a read error. This chain joins TRBV4-2 and TRBJ2-1, with a possible D match to TRBD2 (6 bases). Germline lookup yields CDR1 LGHNA and CDR2 YNFKEQ. CDR3 size: 18 residues. The CDR3 loop is CASSQEANAGKLIDEQFF. CDR3 coding DNA: TGTGCTAGCAGCCAAGAAGCCAATGCGGGGAAGCTTATAGATGAGCAGTTCTTC.

This chain joins TRBV5-6 and TRBJ1-5, with TRBD1 as a possible D gene (5 bases). Trimming took off 4 bases at V and 7 bases at J, with 9 bases between the two ends. Looked up from germline, CDR1 is SGHDT and CDR2 is YYEEEE. The CDR3 runs to 12 residues. The CDR3 is CASSRGPQPQHF. The CDR3 DNA reads TGTGCCAGCAGCAGGGGCCCACAGCCCCAGCATTTT.

V is TRBV18 and J is TRBJ1-2; maybe TRBD1 (6 bases). The germline CDR1 and CDR2 sequences are KGHSH and LQKENI. V was pared by 4 bases and J by 4 bases, with 13 bases between. This CDR3 comprises 14 residues. The CDR3 coding sequence is TGTGCCAGCTCACTGCTGACAGGAATCTATGGCTACACCTTC. It translates to CASSLLTGIYGYTF. The variable domain in full, with the rest retrieved from reference TRBV18 and TRBJ1-2, is NAGVMQNPRHLVRRRGQEARLRCSPMKGHSHVYWYRQLPEEGLKFMVYLQKENIIDESGMPKERFSAEFPKEGPSILRIQQVVRGDSAAYFCASSLLTGIYGYTFGSGTRLTVV.

The CDR3 DNA follows: TGTGCCAGCAGTACTAGTGCGGAGACCCAGTACTTC. This sequence encodes CASSTSAETQYF. The chain combines TRBV6-5 with TRBJ2-5, with D perhaps matching TRBD2 (5 bases). The V and J ends lost 5 bases and 5 bases respectively, with 9 bases between them. The CDR3 is made up of 12 amino acids. Germline V lookup: CDR1 MNHEY, CDR2 SVGAGI.